This T cell receptor (beta chain) is drawn from a study of cytomegalovirus exposure and HLA in healthy donors. Study-wide results and limits: Most TCR beta V segments were productive about 87% or about 30% of the time in an earlier analysis. Analyzed later, association rates of TCRs varied across HLA loci, with DRB1 most and HLA-C fewest. When a later analysis compared HLA-associated TCR beta chains with equally common others, the HLA-associated chains turned out to be more clonally expanded and to have lower generation probabilities.

PCR was performed using 60 Vbeta and 13 Jbeta primers. Here immunoSEQ multiplex PCR was the method, and the copy in TCRdb shows in-frame clones only, minus some. Of around 200,000 clones listed, more than 80% are singletons. On this clone itself: What it binds is not known.

The CDR3 covers 16 residues. Trimming pared 4 bases from V and 0 bases from J, leaving 12 bases between. CDR1 SGHVS and CDR2 FNYEAQ come from the germline V gene. The specimen was PBMCs. J is TRBJ2-2 and V is TRBV7-6; D is possibly TRBD1 (6 bases). The receptor was isolated from a woman aged 50 to 60 in good health and CMV-seropositive. The CDR3 DNA sequence: TGTGCCAGCAGCTCCCGGACAGCTTCGAACACCGGGGAGCTGTTTTTT. Protein: CASSSRTASNTGELFF.